This TCR beta chain comes out of a study of T cells in localized non-small cell lung cancer (dated by TCRdb to the early 2020s). Study-level background: The study examined T cell repertoires in hundreds of patients with early-stage NSCLC and compared tumors with uninvolved tumor-adjacent lungs. Of the NSCLC patients, roughly 130 were male and approximately 110 were female, and the mean age was around 70 years. All 240 or so NSCLC patients in the cohort were treatment-naive and had localized lung tumors that were resected.

The immunoSEQ Assay was used to sequence TCR beta CDR3 regions from DNA. The paper's data handling went like this. T cell density was computed as TCR beta template counts normalized to usable DNA estimated by amplifying housekeeping genes. The preseqR package was used to estimate richness by extrapolating to 400,000 templates for PBMC samples and to 120,000 templates for tissue samples. Clonality was calculated as one minus Pielou's evenness. Tissue-enriched TCRs were identified by differential abundance testing using productive amino-acid clonotypes, minimum total count 5 and alpha 0.1. The Jaccard Index and the Morisita Overlap Index were used to measure repertoire overlap between compartments. GLIPH clustered TCR beta CDR3s with public tetramer-defined viral CDR3s; viral motifs required at least three viral sequences plus V-gene enrichment. TCRdb provides this immuneACCESS table in a form limited to in-frame rearrangements. Some clones are lacking; in checked studies, under half of them reflect an unresolved V gene, and why the rest are absent is not known. For V, J and clone size, that table is used; D and trimming come from the DNA. This sample gives some 21,000 clones in total; roughly 86% of them show up just once. The top ten clones comprise just under 30% of the sample.

With respect to this clone: Its cognate antigen has yet to be identified. No base quality values were provided; no much bigger clone lies one nucleotide off.

Beyond this particular receptor, the publication reports: A median of about 61 of the top 100 tumor clones turned up in the paired uninvolved adjacent lung, and fewer than 35 of those clones also ranked among the top 100 of that same adjacent lung. Longer overall survival was associated with higher blood T cell density, whereas shorter survival was associated with higher adjacent-lung clonality. Since the design was exploratory, TCR variables were selected using unadjusted p-values with no false-discovery rate correction. Because multi-region tumor sequencing was not done, intratumor heterogeneity could not be ruled out. Uninvolved tumor-adjacent lung showed the highest T cell clonality, higher than tumor, which suggests more focused antigenic responses in the uninvolved tumor-adjacent lung.

The CDR3 starts with the cysteine, ends with the phenylalanine, and has 15 residues. Only the CDR3 region is kept as DNA, spanning 45 bases read in frame from base 1. The germline V gene (reference sequence) specifies MNHNY as CDR1 and SVGAGI as CDR2. V and J are trimmed by 6 bases and 5 bases, and the gene matches miss 3 bases of the junction. At diagnosis, peripheral blood, uninvolved tumor-adjacent lung and tumor were collected and stored as a combination of fresh-frozen and FFPE material. Blood samples were analyzed as peripheral blood mononuclear cells for TCR repertoire profiling. The clonotype was recovered from a male donor older than 55 with stage II lung adenocarcinoma. The sequence links TRBV6-6 to TRBJ2-2, with TRBD2 matching 13 junction bases. Material: peripheral blood mononuclear cells, obtained before any cancer treatment. Here is the DNA: TGTGCCAGCAGCCAGACTAGCGGGAGGACCGGGGAGCTGTTTTTT. Translated, it reads CASSQTSGRTGELFF.